What follows are 10 T cell receptor beta chains derived from one specimen sequenced in a study of response to subunit inactivated influenza vaccine. TCRdb fed the RT-PCR reads into MiXCR, producing one record per CDR3 protein. The sample has some 480,000 distinct CDR3 sequences; over 9.5% are singletons. The sample consisted of PBMCs from blood, taken about 40 days after vaccination. The receptors shown here come from a man between 50 and 59 years old who received an inactivated influenza vaccine.

There are many counts of this clonotype. The chain is built from TRBV7-9 and TRBJ2-7; 8 positions match TRBD1. CDR1 is SEHNR and CDR2 is FQNEAQ in the germline V gene (reference sequence). Unmatched junction bases numbered 6, after V lost 5 bases and J lost 3 bases. The CDR3 loop spans 14 amino acids. The CDR3 nucleotides read TGTGCCAGCAGCGCGGGACAGGAGGACTACGAGCAGTACTTC. This codes for CASSAGQEDYEQYF.

For the CDR3, the DNA is TGCAGCGTTGTTGACAGGGGAGGAACCTACGAGCAGTACTTC. It is translated as CSVVDRGGTYEQYF. V is TRBV29-1 and J is TRBJ2-7; 8 bases are shared with TRBD1. V was pared by 4 bases and J by 2 bases, with 7 bases of the junction left unmatched. Germline values: CDR1 SQVTM, CDR2 ANQGSEA. The CDR3 has 14 residues.

The chain joins TRBV7-3 to TRBJ2-1; D gene uncertain. The germline V gene has CDR1 SGHTA and CDR2 FQGTGA. V gave up 4 bases and J gave up 1 base, with 11 bases separating them. This CDR3 is built from 15 residues. Written as DNA, the CDR3 is TGTGCCAGCAGCTCCGACGGAGAGTCCTACAATGAGCAGTTCTTC. Protein: CASSSDGESYNEQFF.

This clonotype was counted between two and nine times. The chain links TRBV10-3 to TRBJ2-5; the D call may be TRBD1 or TRBD2 (6 bases each). Trimming left V 11 bases short and J 3 bases short, with 25 bases between. The germline gives CDR1 ENHRY, CDR2 SYGVKD. The CDR3 sequence is 16 residues long. Here the CDR3 DNA reads TGTGCCGTCGGGGGCTTCCGAGCAGGGGATGAAGAGACCCAGTACTTC. This gives the protein CAVGGFRAGDEETQYF.

The chain joins TRBV5-1 to TRBJ2-5; TRBD1 agrees at 9 bases. The CDR3 contains 16 residues. V was pared by 4 bases and J by 5 bases, with 12 bases of the junction left unmatched. Germline V gene data show CDR1 as SGHRS and CDR2 as YFSETQ. CDR3 amino acids: CASSPSTGGAGETQYF. The CDR3 bases are TGCGCCAGCAGCCCGAGTACAGGGGGCGCAGGGGAGACCCAGTACTTC.

This clonotype was seen ten or more times. The CDR3 is CASSSGQTEAFF. In DNA, the CDR3 is TGTGCCAGCAGCTCGGGACAAACTGAAGCTTTCTTT. The chain has TRBV7-9 and TRBJ1-1; possibly TRBD1 for D (6 bases). The CDR3 is 12 residues long. V was cut by 4 bases and J by 5 bases, with 8 bases left in between. Germline values: CDR1 SEHNR, CDR2 FQNEAQ (reference sequence).

V gene TRBV20-1 combines with J gene TRBJ1-2; D is unresolved. The germline gives CDR1 DFQATT, CDR2 SNEGSKA (reference sequence). V dropped 3 bases and J dropped 7 bases, with 18 bases sitting between them. The CDR3 sequence is 14 residues long. Here the CDR3 reads CSASSRTALGGYTF. DNA for the CDR3: TGCAGTGCTAGCAGCCGTACCGCTTTGGGTGGCTACACCTTC.

This clonotype showed up just a few times. V usage is TRBV12-3 or TRBV12-4 and J usage is TRBJ1-2, with a possible D match to TRBD1 (5 bases). The V gene lost 4 bases and the J gene lost 4 bases, with 10 bases spanning the gap. CDR3 length equals 13 residues. The CDR3 here is CASSSRAGYGYTF. Here the CDR3 DNA reads TGTGCCAGCAGTTCCAGGGCGGGCTATGGCTACACCTTC.

The gene calls are TRBV27 and TRBJ1-3; D may be TRBD1 (5 bases). Germline CDR1 reads MNHEY; CDR2 reads SMNVEV (reference sequence). This CDR3 is built from 16 residues. With 5 bases removed from V and 4 bases from J, the gap between germline ends came to 18 bases. The CDR3 DNA reads as TGTGCCAGCAGTCAGGTCGGGACCGGTGCGGGAAACACCATATATTTT. This codes for CASSQVGTGAGNTIYF.

This clonotype was counted ten times or more. The gene calls are TRBV9 and TRBJ2-5; no definite D call. V dropped 1 base and J dropped 1 base, with 14 bases sitting between them. CDR3 length: 16 residues. Germline CDR1 is SGDLS and CDR2 is YYNGEE. For the CDR3, the DNA is TGTGCCAGCAGCGTATCTCCAGGCTGGGGCCAAGAGACCCAGTACTTC. It yields the protein CASSVSPGWGQETQYF.